Shown below are 24 T cell receptor beta chains from a single sample sequenced in a study of identical twins. A single record per CDR3 protein comes from TCRdb applying MiXCR to the 5' RACE reads. The table lists around 650,000 distinct CDR3 sequences, about 7.6% of them singletons. This same sample was also part of a study on yellow fever vaccine responses in identical twins.

The material sequenced was PBMCs. These receptors came from a young woman in good health.

The table lists this clonotype with many counts. The genes are TRBV5-5 and TRBJ2-5; 8 bases fit TRBD1. V was clipped by 0 bases and J by 5 bases; unmatched bases: 3. This CDR3 has 14 amino acids. Germline V gene sequence: CDR1 SGHKS, CDR2 YYEKEE (reference sequence). The DNA for the CDR3 is TGTGCCAGCAGCTTGGACAGGGGGAGGGAGACCCAGTACTTC. This gives the protein CASSLDRGRETQYF.

The CDR3, as DNA: TGTGCCAGCAGCACCACCATCAGCACCGGGGAGCTGTTTTTT. Translating it yields CASSTTISTGELFF. The rearrangement uses TRBV7-2 and TRBJ2-2, with D hard to call. Germline V gene sequence: CDR1 SGHTA, CDR2 FQGNSA. The CDR3 sequence is 14 residues long. Trimming pared 5 bases from V and 4 bases from J, leaving 11 bases between.

This clonotype was counted many times. This rearrangement joins TRBV12-3 or TRBV12-4 to TRBJ1-2; perhaps TRBD1 as D (6 bases). The CDR3 totals 13 residues. Trimming pared 8 bases from V and 2 bases from J, leaving 12 bases between. Here the CDR3 DNA reads TGTGCCAGCGGCACGGGGACAAACTATGGCTACACCTTC. This translates into CASGTGTNYGYTF.

A few counts support this clonotype. The chain uses TRBV5-5 and TRBJ1-1; 10 positions agree with TRBD1. CDR1 and CDR2 (germline): SGHKS, YYEKEE (reference sequence). CDR3 length: 14 residues. V lost 4 bases to trimming and J lost 4 bases; unmatched junction nucleotides: 4. The CDR3 region has the DNA TGTGCCAGCAGCACCGACAGGGGGCGCACTGAAGCTTTCTTT. Residues: CASSTDRGRTEAFF.

This chain uses TRBV11-2 with TRBJ2-7; TRBD1 might be the D (5 bases). V was pared by 1 base and J by 4 bases, with 8 bases between. The CDR3 sequence is 13 residues long. Germline lookup yields CDR1 SGHAT and CDR2 FQNNGV. In DNA, the CDR3 is TGTGCCAGCAGCTTAGTTGACAGATACGAGCAGTACTTC. Its protein is CASSLVDRYEQYF.

This clonotype was detected ten times or more. The rearrangement joins TRBV20-1 to TRBJ2-1, with 8 bases that match TRBD2. The CDR3 covers 13 residues. Per germline, CDR1 DFQATT and CDR2 SNEGSKA (reference sequence). V shed 3 bases and J 8 bases; nucleotides not matched to a gene: 6. The CDR3 region is CSARGGLDYEQFF. CDR3 DNA: TGCAGTGCTAGGGGGGGACTAGACTATGAGCAGTTCTTC.

This clonotype was recorded a few times. The CDR3 bases are TGTGCCAGCAGCTTTAGGGAACCGAACACCGGGGAGCTGTTTTTT. Translating gives CASSFREPNTGELFF. The V call is TRBV27, the J call TRBJ2-2; D ambiguous. The CDR3 has 15 residues. Trimming left V 6 bases short and J 0 bases short, with 11 bases between. Germline-derived CDR1 and CDR2 are MNHEY and SMNVEV (reference sequence).

The rearrangement uses TRBV5-1 and TRBJ2-7, with D perhaps being TRBD1 or TRBD2 (5 bases each). Trimming pared 5 bases from V and 4 bases from J, leaving 13 bases between. From germline, CDR1 is SGHRS and CDR2 YFSETQ. The CDR3 length is 13 residues. The CDR3 region is CASSPMWGYEQYF. CDR3 nucleotides: TGCGCCAGCAGTCCCATGTGGGGGTACGAGCAGTACTTC.

This chain uses TRBV2 with TRBJ2-3; D is possibly TRBD1 (6 bases). This CDR3 has 15 amino acids. Deletions cut 8 bases from V and 2 bases from J, with 17 bases between. CDR1 and CDR2 (germline): SNHLY, FYNNEI. DNA of the CDR3: TGTGCCAGCCTGAGGGGGATCCGTGACACAGATACGCAGTATTTT. This encodes CASLRGIRDTDTQYF.

V is TRBV11-3 and J is TRBJ2-1; the match to TRBD1 covers 7 bases. Trimming took 1 base from V and 1 from J; bases not matched to a gene: 4. From germline, CDR1 is SGHNT and CDR2 YENEEA. CDR3 length: 16 residues. CDR3 sequence reads: CASSLVETGSYNEQFF. For the CDR3, the DNA is TGTGCCAGCAGCTTAGTTGAGACAGGGTCCTACAATGAGCAGTTCTTC.

The sample holds a few counts of this clonotype. This chain joins TRBV5-6 and TRBJ1-6; D gene unclear. The germline V and J ends were trimmed by 5 bases and 7 bases, with 13 bases remaining between them. The germline CDR1 and CDR2 sequences are SGHDT and YYEEEE. This CDR3 region has 14 residues. The CDR3 region is CASSYGGENSPLHF. The CDR3, as DNA: TGTGCCAGCAGTTATGGCGGAGAGAATTCACCCCTCCACTTT.

This chain joins TRBV29-1 and TRBJ1-4, with D tentatively TRBD1 (6 bases). CDR3 length equals 14 residues. V dropped 6 bases and J dropped 4 bases, with 15 bases sitting between them. CDR1 is SQVTM and CDR2 is ANQGSEA in the germline V gene. In nucleotides, the CDR3 is TGCAGCGTGGCAAGGACAGACCTTAATGAAAAACTGTTTTTT. This translates into CSVARTDLNEKLFF. Combining the CDR3 with reference TRBV29-1 and TRBJ1-4 gives the whole variable domain SAVISQKPSRDICQRGTSLTIQCQVDSQVTMMFWYRQQPGQSLTLIATANQGSEATYESGFVIDKFPISRPNLTFSTLTVSNMSPEDSSIYLCSVARTDLNEKLFFGSGTQLSVL.

This CDR3 reads CASSLSTGINEQFF. Here the CDR3 DNA reads TGTGCCAGCAGCTTAAGTACAGGAATCAATGAGCAGTTCTTC. The rearrangement joins TRBV7-9 to TRBJ2-1, with D maybe TRBD1 (5 bases). The CDR3 length is 14 residues. With 2 bases removed from V and 6 bases from J, the gap between germline ends came to 11 bases. CDR1 and CDR2 (germline): SEHNR, FQNEAQ (reference sequence).

The V call is TRBV3-1, the J call TRBJ2-3; 15 bases are a match to TRBD2. In germline, CDR1 is LGHDT, CDR2 YNNKEL (reference sequence). CDR3 length: 17 amino acids. The trim removed 2 bases at V and 1 base at J, leaving 1 base unmatched. CDR3 sequence (DNA): TGTGCCAGCAGCCAATGGACTAGCGGGGGGGGCACAGATACGCAGTATTTT. Amino acids: CASSQWTSGGGTDTQYF.

This clonotype was seen only a few times. V gene TRBV3-1 combines with J gene TRBJ2-7, with D possibly being TRBD2 (5 bases). V dropped 0 bases and J dropped 1 base, with 16 bases sitting between them. The CDR3 has 17 amino acids. The germline V gene has CDR1 LGHDT and CDR2 YNNKEL (reference sequence). The CDR3 protein is CASSQEATGRRSYEQYF. The CDR3, as DNA: TGTGCCAGCAGCCAAGAAGCGACTGGACGGAGGTCCTACGAGCAGTACTTC.

The genes are TRBV7-7 and TRBJ1-1; D remains unclear. Trimming shortened V by 5 bases and J by 0 bases, and 7 bases separated the two germline ends. Germline CDR1 and CDR2: SSHAT and FNYEAQ (reference sequence). The length of the CDR3 is 13 residues. Written as DNA, the CDR3 is TGTGCCAGCAGCGCCAGCCTGAACACTGAAGCTTTCTTT. Translating gives CASSASLNTEAFF.

This clonotype appeared many times. J is TRBJ2-6 and V is TRBV10-3; the D is unclear. This CDR3 contains 14 residues. V lost 8 bases to trimming and J lost 0 bases, with 8 bases between them. Looked up from germline, CDR1 is ENHRY and CDR2 is SYGVKD. The CDR3 region is CAIRAISGANVLTF. The CDR3 nucleotides are TGTGCCATCCGGGCAATCTCTGGGGCCAACGTCCTGACTTTC.

The V call is TRBV4-2, the J call TRBJ2-1; D is perhaps TRBD2 (6 bases). Germline V gene lookup returns CDR1 LGHNA and CDR2 YNFKEQ. Between the trimmed V and J ends, which lost 4 bases and 4 bases, there was a span of 14 bases. The CDR3 loop spans 15 amino acids. The CDR3 region has the DNA TGTGCCAGCAGCCCCCGGGACTGGGGATACAATGAGCAGTTCTTC. Its protein is CASSPRDWGYNEQFF.

This chain uses TRBV20-1 with TRBJ2-1, with D hard to call. Trimming shortened V by 6 bases and J by 3 bases, and 12 bases separated the two germline ends. Germline V gene data show CDR1 as DFQATT and CDR2 as SNEGSKA (reference sequence). This CDR3 region has 13 residues. The CDR3 DNA sequence: TGCAGTGCCGACGGGTTCCACTACAATGAGCAGTTCTTC. Residues: CSADGFHYNEQFF.

The V gene is TRBV12-3 or TRBV12-4, the J gene TRBJ1-1; no definite D call. Trimming took 5 bases from V and 3 from J, leaving 10 bases between them. The CDR3 loop spans 13 amino acids. The CDR3 nucleotides are TGTGCCAGCAGTCCCATCCTTTACACTGAAGCTTTCTTT. Translating it yields CASSPILYTEAFF.

V gene TRBV25-1 combines with J gene TRBJ1-6, with D uncertain. Per the germline V gene, CDR1 is MGHDK and CDR2 is SYGVNS. CDR3 length: 15 residues. V lost 4 bases, J lost 0 bases, and 7 bases lay in between. In DNA, the CDR3 is TGTGCCAGCAGTGTTCAGAGCTCCTATAATTCACCCCTCCACTTT. Encoded protein: CASSVQSSYNSPLHF. Drawing the rest from reference TRBV25-1 and TRBJ1-6, the complete variable domain is EADIYQTPRYLVIGTGKKITLECSQTMGHDKMYWYQQDPGMELHLIHYSYGVNSTEKGDLSSESTVSRIRTEHFPLTLESARPSHTSQYLCASSVQSSYNSPLHFGNGTRLTVT.

This clonotype was counted ten times or more. The chain uses TRBV6-1 and TRBJ1-4; 9 positions agree with TRBD1. Germline V gene sequence: CDR1 MNHNS, CDR2 SASEGT. CDR3 length equals 15 residues. The V and J ends lost 6 bases and 2 bases, in that order; junction bases with no gene match: 4. The CDR3 spells CASRIQGATNEKLFF. CDR3 bases: TGTGCCAGCAGAATACAGGGGGCTACTAATGAAAAACTGTTTTTT.

The chain employs TRBV10-3 and TRBJ2-1; TRBD2 is a possible D gene (6 bases). Looked up from germline, CDR1 is ENHRY and CDR2 is SYGVKD. The V end was cut by 7 bases, the J end by 7 bases, with 17 bases between. The CDR3 is made up of 14 amino acids. CDR3 nucleotide sequence: TGTGCCATCAAAGTTACCGGGGACTTAAATGAGCAGTTCTTC. As protein: CAIKVTGDLNEQFF.

This chain links TRBV12-3 or TRBV12-4 with TRBJ1-5; TRBD1 agrees at 8 bases. This CDR3 is built from 14 residues. J gave up 7 bases and V 7 bases, and 9 bases lay outside the gene matches. CDR3 sequence: CASTLGQGEQPQHF. In DNA form, the CDR3 reads TGTGCCAGCACCCTCGGACAGGGTGAACAGCCCCAGCATTTT.